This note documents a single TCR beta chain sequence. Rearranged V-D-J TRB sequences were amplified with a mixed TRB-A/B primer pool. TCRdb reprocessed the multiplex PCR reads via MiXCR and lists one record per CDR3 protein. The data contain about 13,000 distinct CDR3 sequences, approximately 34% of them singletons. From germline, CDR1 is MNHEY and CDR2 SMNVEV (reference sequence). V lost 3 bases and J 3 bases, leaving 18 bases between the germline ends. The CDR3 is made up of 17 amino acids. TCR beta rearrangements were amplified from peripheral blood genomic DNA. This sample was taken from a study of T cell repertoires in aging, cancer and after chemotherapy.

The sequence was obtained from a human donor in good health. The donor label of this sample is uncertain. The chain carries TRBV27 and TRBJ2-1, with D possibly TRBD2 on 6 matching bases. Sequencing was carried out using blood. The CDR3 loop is CASSFIPLGSFYNEQFF. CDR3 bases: TGTGCCAGCAGTTTCATCCCGCTCGGGAGCTTCTACAATGAGCAGTTCTTC.